This T cell receptor (beta chain) appears in the sequencing data of a study of blood T cell repertoires in COVID-19. A single count supports this clone. Germline CDR1 reads LGHDT; CDR2 reads YNNKEL (reference sequence). The CDR3 length is 13 residues. V was pared by 0 bases and J by 1 base, with 4 bases between. Profiled with immunoSEQ multiplex PCR; TCRdb holds only in-frame clones, not every one. The data show 200,000 to 250,000 clones, with around 86% seen just once and 1.5% to 2% held by the top ten. The chain joins TRBV3-1 (or the pseudogene TRBV3-2) to TRBJ2-7; D gene ambiguous. Sample: PBMCs or T cells enriched from blood (not recorded which). The clonotype comes from a woman between 45 and 60 years old who had recovered from COVID-19. As DNA, the CDR3 is TGTGCCAGCAGCCAAGATCGTTCCTACGAGCAGTACTTC. Translation: CASSQDRSYEQYF.